A single sample gave rise to the 18 T cell receptor beta chains below, sequenced in a study of T cells after yellow fever vaccination. TCRdb analysed the 5' RACE reads with MiXCR anew, one entry per CDR3 protein. The sample includes 500,000 to 650,000 distinct CDR3 sequences, roughly 13% of them seen just once. The specimen comprised PBMCs, sampled on the day of the yellow fever booster vaccination. These receptor sequences come from a man aged 30 to 45 who received the YFV17D yellow fever vaccine.

This clonotype was observed a few times. The J gene is TRBJ2-1, the V gene TRBV12-3 or TRBV12-4; D could derive from TRBD1 or TRBD2 (6 bases each). V lost 4 bases and J lost 6, with 16 bases in between. The CDR3 is 15 residues long. The CDR3 region is CASSSWGALRNEQFF. In DNA, the CDR3 is TGTGCCAGCAGTTCATGGGGGGCGCTACGCAATGAGCAGTTCTTC.

The table lists this clonotype with many counts. The chain uses TRBV20-1 and TRBJ2-7; perhaps TRBD1 as D (6 bases). Germline CDR1 DFQATT, CDR2 SNEGSKA (reference sequence). The CDR3 totals 15 residues. Trimming pared 0 bases from V and 7 bases from J, leaving 19 bases between. The CDR3 loop reads CSARDQGPPSREQYF. CDR3 nucleotides: TGCAGTGCTAGAGATCAGGGGCCGCCGTCGCGGGAGCAGTACTTC.

The CDR3 nucleotides read TGCGCCAGCAGCTTGGAAATGGCAGGGGGTACCTACGAGCAGTACTTC. Its translation: CASSLEMAGGTYEQYF. The rearrangement uses TRBV5-1 and TRBJ2-7, with 7 positions matching TRBD1. This CDR3 contains 16 residues. V trimming: 0 bases; J trimming: 2 bases; junction bases outside the gene matches: 8. Germline lookup yields CDR1 SGHRS and CDR2 YFSETQ.

The chain couples TRBV29-1 to TRBJ2-7, with a weak D call TRBD1 (6 bases). The V gene lost 6 bases and the J gene lost 0 bases, with 15 bases spanning the gap. CDR3 length equals 14 residues. CDR1 SQVTM and CDR2 ANQGSEA come from the germline V gene. CDR3 DNA: TGCAGCGTCGACACCATGGACAGCTCCTACGAGCAGTACTTC. Translated: CSVDTMDSSYEQYF.

This clonotype occurred many times. This rearrangement joins TRBV7-2 to TRBJ2-1; D remains unclear. This CDR3 spans 13 amino acids. The germline V and J ends were trimmed by 1 base and 9 bases, with 10 bases remaining between them. The germline CDR1 and CDR2 sequences are SGHTA and FQGNSA. CDR3 bases: TGTGCCAGCAGCTTAGGCCGGGTAGCTGAGCAGTTCTTC. Amino acids: CASSLGRVAEQFF.

The CDR3 loop is CASSEWAGAGTDTQYF. Here the CDR3 DNA reads TGTGCCAGCAGTGAATGGGCGGGGGCGGGCACAGATACGCAGTATTTT. This chain uses TRBV6-1 with TRBJ2-3, with D perhaps TRBD2 (7 bases). CDR1 is MNHNS and CDR2 is SASEGT in the germline V gene. The CDR3 is 16 amino acids. The V end lost 2 bases, the J end lost 1 base, and 13 bases lay between the germline ends.

The CDR3, as DNA: TGCAGTGCTCTGGGGCGGGGTACATGGTTGACCCAGTACTTC. It yields the protein CSALGRGTWLTQYF. The rearrangement links TRBV20-1 to TRBJ2-5; D might be TRBD2 (6 bases). Trimming took off 5 bases at V and 7 bases at J, with 20 bases between the two ends. Germline V lookup: CDR1 DFQATT, CDR2 SNEGSKA (reference sequence). CDR3 length: 14 amino acids.

The chain links TRBV6-5 to TRBJ2-7, with D unclear. The germline V and J ends were trimmed by 0 bases and 1 base, with 4 bases remaining between them. Germline V gene sequence: CDR1 MNHEY, CDR2 SVGAGI. This CDR3 has 13 amino acids. CDR3 DNA sequence: TGTGCCAGCAGTTACTCGTTGTCCTACGAGCAGTACTTC. As protein: CASSYSLSYEQYF.

This clonotype was recorded a few times. The rearrangement links TRBV7-9 to TRBJ2-5; D is unresolved. The V gene's germline CDR1 is SEHNR and CDR2 FQNEAQ (reference sequence). The CDR3 has 14 residues. The germline V and J ends were trimmed by 5 bases and 1 base, with 11 bases remaining between them. CDR3 amino acids: CASSPTAGQETQYF. CDR3 nucleotide sequence: TGTGCCAGCAGCCCCACAGCTGGCCAAGAGACCCAGTACTTC.

This clonotype has only a few counts. The gene calls are TRBV7-3 and TRBJ2-7; D unclear. V lost 1 base to trimming and J lost 6 bases, with 13 bases between them. The CDR3 is 14 residues long. Germline V gene sequence: CDR1 SGHTA, CDR2 FQGTGA. The CDR3 reads CASSLSSTSVEQYF. The CDR3 nucleotides are TGTGCCAGCAGCTTAAGTTCAACCTCGGTCGAGCAGTACTTC.

This chain uses TRBV18 with TRBJ2-2; the D is unclear. With 1 base removed from V and 4 bases from J, the gap between germline ends came to 13 bases. The CDR3 has 16 amino acids. Per the germline V gene, CDR1 is KGHSH and CDR2 is LQKENI. CDR3 protein: CASSPLLLQSTGELFF. The CDR3 DNA is TGTGCCAGCTCACCACTGTTACTTCAAAGCACCGGGGAGCTGTTTTTT.

This clonotype was counted between two and nine times. CDR3 sequence (DNA): TGTGCCAGCTCACCACTTACTGGGACAGGGTGGTATGAGCAGTTCTTC. Translation gives CASSPLTGTGWYEQFF. The rearrangement joins TRBV18 to TRBJ2-1; 9 nucleotides match TRBD1. In germline, CDR1 is KGHSH, CDR2 LQKENI. The CDR3 is 16 residues long. J lost 8 bases, V lost 1 base, and 9 bases had no gene match.

This chain connects TRBV7-9 to TRBJ2-5, with 7 bases aligning to TRBD2. This CDR3 spans 13 amino acids. Germline assignment: CDR1 SEHNR and CDR2 FQNEAQ (reference sequence). J lost 3 bases, V lost 6 bases, and 4 bases had no gene match. The CDR3 nucleotides are TGTGCCAGCAGGACCCTAGCGGAAGAGACCCAGTACTTC. Translating gives CASRTLAEETQYF.

V gene TRBV6-1 combines with J gene TRBJ2-3, with TRBD2 as a possible D gene (5 bases). Trimming took off 7 bases at V and 4 bases at J, with 15 bases between the two ends. The CDR3 spans 14 residues. Germline loops: CDR1 MNHNS, CDR2 SASEGT. The CDR3 nucleotides are TGTGCCAGCACACCGGCGTCTAGCTCAGATACGCAGTATTTT. As protein: CASTPASSSDTQYF.

V gene TRBV5-5 combines with J gene TRBJ2-2, with TRBD2 matching 8 bases. Losses at the gene ends were 4 bases for V and 0 bases for J; bases not matched to a gene: 5. Germline assignment: CDR1 SGHKS and CDR2 YYEKEE (reference sequence). The CDR3 has 16 residues. The chain's CDR3 is CASSRVLAANTGELFF. In nucleotides, the CDR3 is TGTGCCAGCAGCCGGGTACTAGCGGCGAACACCGGGGAGCTGTTTTTT.

The V and J genes are TRBV15 and TRBJ2-3; 10 bases are shared with TRBD1. The CDR3 extends over 14 amino acids. V shed 4 bases, J shed 7 bases, and the junction held 5 bases outside the gene matches. Germline V lookup: CDR1 LNHNV, CDR2 YYDKDF (reference sequence). CDR3 in amino acids: CATSKRQGANTQYF. The DNA for the CDR3 is TGTGCCACCAGCAAGAGACAGGGGGCAAATACGCAGTATTTT. The whole variable domain, filled in from reference TRBV15 and TRBJ2-3, reads DAMVIQNPRYQVTQFGKPVTLSCSQTLNHNVMYWYQQKSSQAPKLLFHYYDKDFNNEADTPDNFQSRRPNTSFCFLDIRSPGLGDTAMYLCATSKRQGANTQYFGPGTRLTVL.

This clonotype was seen more than once but under ten times. The rearrangement uses TRBV20-1 and TRBJ2-1, with a tentative D call TRBD2 (5 bases). CDR3 size: 12 residues. In germline, CDR1 is DFQATT, CDR2 SNEGSKA (reference sequence). Deletions cut 7 bases from V and 8 bases from J, with 15 bases between. The CDR3 DNA reads as TGCAGTGATGTTGGCGGGCCCCATGAGCAGTTCTTC. This codes for CSDVGGPHEQFF.

The chain uses TRBV7-9 and TRBJ1-1; D call uncertain. CDR3 length equals 15 residues. CDR1 is SEHNR and CDR2 is FQNEAQ in the germline V gene (reference sequence). Trimming shortened V by 5 bases and J by 11 bases, and 24 bases separated the two germline ends. CDR3 amino acids: CASSPTRTIEKEAFF. The CDR3 DNA reads as TGTGCCAGCAGCCCTACCAGGACTATCGAAAAGGAGGCTTTCTTT.